This entry features one TCR beta chain sequence. The CDR3 is 16 residues long. V lost 5 bases, J lost 2 bases, and 9 bases stayed unmatched. Germline V gene lookup returns CDR1 MGHRA and CDR2 YSYEKL. These data come from a study of blood T cell repertoires in COVID-19. About the research overall: T cells, B-cell-depleted T cells, or PBMCs supplied cDNA or gDNA.

Participant-given clinical history determined each cohort assignment. Generated by immunoSEQ multiplex PCR, the TCRdb table keeps only in-frame clones and is missing some. The sample records approximately 240,000 clones, 80% to 90% being singletons. This chain connects TRBV4-1 to TRBJ2-1; 7 positions match TRBD1. Sequenced sample: PBMCs or T cells enriched from blood (not recorded which). This receptor was taken from a woman in her late teens or twenties in a cohort exposed to, infected with or recovered from COVID-19 (not recorded which). The CDR3 sequence: CASSDRTGNPYNEQFF. The CDR3 coding sequence is TGCGCCAGCAGCGACCGGACAGGTAACCCCTACAATGAGCAGTTCTTC.